This is a list of T cell receptor beta chains from one sample in a study of T cell changes during pregnancy in multiple sclerosis. Using immunoSEQ multiplex PCR, the repertoire was profiled, and TCRdb retains in-frame clones only, with some absent. Among tens of thousands of clones, more than 75% were seen once, and the ten largest hold approximately 5.9%. The material was peripheral blood, obtained in the third trimester of pregnancy. The receptors come from a female donor in good health, enrolled as a control in a pregnancy study. Both conserved end residues are part of each CDR3. The order of the fields is clone size, D gene, CDR3 length, J gene, V gene, CDR3 protein, CDR3 DNA. The D gene is left open where the match is weak. Size is stated for part of the rows, as once, few or many counts, or as a class when the clone is expanded.

NA	TRBD1	17	TRBJ1-5	TRBV4-2	CASSQGVGTGTNQPQHF	TGTGCCAGCAGCCAAGGCGTCGGGACAGGTACCAATCAGCCCCAGCATTTT
NA	NA	15	TRBJ1-2	TRBV28	CASSPPTALSGDYTF	TGTGCCAGCAGTCCACCGACAGCACTAAGTGGGGACTACACCTTC
NA	TRBD2	17	TRBJ2-3	TRBV29-1	CSASGLAGDIGTDTQYF	TGCAGCGCCTCGGGACTAGCGGGGGATATAGGCACAGATACGCAGTATTTT
NA	NA	15	TRBJ1-4	TRBV6-6	CASSYPSTANEKLFF	TGTGCCAGCAGTTACCCGTCGACAGCTAATGAAAAACTGTTTTTT
NA	TRBD2	15	TRBJ2-7	TRBV12-5	CASGSGLAGGVEQYF	TGTGCTAGTGGTTCGGGACTAGCGGGGGGAGTCGAGCAGTACTTC
NA	NA	13	TRBJ1-5	TRBV7-8	CASSQYGNQPQHF	TGTGCCAGCAGCCAGTATGGCAATCAGCCCCAGCATTTT
NA	TRBD1	17	TRBJ1-1	TRBV5-1	CASSPAGQVQVNTEAFF	TGCGCCAGCAGCCCCGCGGGACAGGTCCAAGTGAACACTGAAGCTTTCTTT
NA	NA	10	TRBJ2-7	TRBV6-6	CATLGREQYF	TGTGCCACCCTTGGGAGAGAGCAGTACTTC
NA	NA	14	TRBJ2-5	TRBV27	CASSDRVGRETQYF	TGTGCCAGCAGCGACAGGGTTGGGAGGGAGACCCAGTACTTC
NA	TRBD2	14	TRBJ2-1	TRBV9	CASSVGLAGSSLFF	TGTGCCAGCAGCGTAGGACTAGCGGGATCTTCTCTGTTCTTC
NA	TRBD1	13	TRBJ1-1	TRBV7-8	CASRRTGGTEAFF	TGTGCCAGCAGGCGGACAGGGGGCACTGAAGCTTTCTTT
NA	TRBD1	16	TRBJ2-2	TRBV10-2	CASSDRRQGNTGELFF	TGCGCCAGCAGTGATCGCCGACAGGGGAACACCGGGGAGCTGTTTTTT
NA	TRBD1	15	TRBJ2-1	TRBV19	CASSETGEPYNEQFF	TGTGCCAGTAGTGAGACAGGGGAGCCTTACAATGAGCAGTTCTTC
NA	NA	12	TRBJ2-7	TRBV11-2	CASSLGGPGQYF	TGTGCCAGCAGCTTAGGGGGGCCCGGGCAGTACTTC
NA	NA	15	TRBJ2-3	TRBV7-3	CASSLGLSGTDTQYF	TGTGCCAGCAGCTTAGGTCTATCGGGTACAGATACGCAGTATTTT
NA	NA	15	TRBJ2-7	TRBV30	CAWSDRGWRGYEQYF	TGTGCCTGGAGTGACCGAGGATGGCGGGGTTACGAGCAGTACTTC
NA	TRBD1	13	TRBJ2-7	TRBV5-1	CASRWDRTHEQYF	TGCGCCAGCAGATGGGACAGGACCCACGAGCAGTACTTC
NA	NA	12	TRBJ2-7	TRBV7-9	CASSLLAREQYF	TGTGCCAGCAGCTTACTAGCGAGGGAGCAGTACTTC
NA	NA	17	TRBJ2-3	TRBV1	CTSTTPLAGGPGDTQYF	TGCACCAGCACAACCCCACTAGCGGGAGGGCCAGGAGATACGCAGTATTTT
NA	TRBD1	15	TRBJ1-5	TRBV2	CASSFQGGENQPQHF	TGTGCCAGCAGTTTCCAGGGGGGTGAAAATCAGCCCCAGCATTTT
NA	NA	14	TRBJ2-5	TRBV9	CASSVTGRQETQYF	TGTGCCAGCAGCGTAACGGGGAGGCAAGAGACCCAGTACTTC
NA	TRBD1	16	TRBJ2-3	TRBV19	CASKGTTGGTTDTQYF	TGTGCCAGCAAGGGGACGACAGGGGGGACCACAGATACGCAGTATTTT
NA	TRBD1	13	TRBJ2-7	TRBV28	CASSLTGESEQYF	TGTGCCAGCAGTCTGACAGGGGAGTCCGAGCAGTACTTC
once	TRBD1	15	TRBJ2-5	TRBV7-9	CASSLGPGGQETQYF	TGTGCCAGCAGCTTAGGTCCAGGGGGTCAAGAGACCCAGTACTTC
NA	NA	13	TRBJ1-4	TRBV27	CASSFGGFEKLFF	TGTGCCAGCAGTTTCGGAGGGTTTGAAAAACTGTTTTTT
NA	NA	15	TRBJ2-7	TRBV6-5	CASSRDTGSSNEQYF	TGTGCCAGCAGTCGGGACACTGGATCTTCCAACGAGCAGTACTTC
NA	NA	17	TRBJ1-5	TRBV5-8	CASSLVRAGVSNQPQHF	TGTGCCAGCAGCTTGGTCCGCGCAGGGGTTAGCAATCAGCCCCAGCATTTT
NA	NA	15	TRBJ1-3	TRBV19	CASTLSRGGGNTIYF	TGTGCCAGTACCCTGTCGCGAGGCGGAGGAAACACCATATATTTT
NA	NA	15	TRBJ2-5	TRBV7-8	CASSLADGGRGTQYF	TGTGCCAGCAGCTTAGCGGACGGAGGCAGGGGGACCCAGTACTTC
once	TRBD1	15	TRBJ2-7	TRBV2	CASLDRDPRGYEQYF	TGTGCCAGCTTAGACAGGGACCCCCGGGGCTACGAGCAGTACTTC
NA	NA	18	TRBJ1-4	TRBV19	CASSPEIGGAATNEKLFF	TGTGCCAGTAGTCCAGAGATAGGGGGAGCTGCAACTAATGAAAAACTGTTTTTT
once	TRBD1	14	TRBJ1-1	TRBV18	CASSEQGAQAEAFF	TGTGCCAGCTCAGAACAGGGGGCGCAAGCTGAAGCTTTCTTT
NA	TRBD1	14	TRBJ2-2	TRBV5-1	CASRLTGSAGELFF	TGCGCCAGCAGGTTGACAGGGTCGGCCGGGGAGCTGTTTTTT
NA	NA	15	TRBJ2-5	TRBV4-1	CASSQEQGRQETQYF	TGCGCCAGCAGCCAAGAACAGGGGAGGCAAGAGACCCAGTACTTC
NA	TRBD2	16	TRBJ2-3	TRBV9	CASSVRAGGQADTQYF	TGTGCCAGCAGCGTTAGAGCGGGGGGGCAAGCAGATACGCAGTATTTT
once	NA	13	TRBJ1-1	TRBV4-3	CASSLAAGTEAFF	TGCGCCAGCAGCCTAGCAGCGGGGACTGAAGCTTTCTTT
NA	NA	13	TRBJ1-1	TRBV5-1	CASSPLGSTEAFF	TGCGCCAGCAGCCCACTCGGGAGTACTGAAGCTTTCTTT
few	NA	13	TRBJ1-1	TRBV7-3	CASSLQGGTEAFF	TGTGCCAGCAGCCTACAGGGAGGGACTGAAGCTTTCTTT
NA	TRBD2	15	TRBJ2-3	TRBV27	CASSSGTSGRSAQYF	TGTGCCAGCAGTTCTGGGACTAGCGGGAGGTCTGCGCAGTATTTT
NA	TRBD2	16	TRBJ2-3	TRBV7-3	CASSLKAGGSQDTQYF	TGTGCCAGCAGCTTAAAAGCGGGGGGGAGTCAAGATACGCAGTATTTT
NA	TRBD1	14	TRBJ1-5	TRBV6-1	CASSDRGENQPQHF	TGTGCCAGCAGTGACAGGGGGGAAAATCAGCCCCAGCATTTT